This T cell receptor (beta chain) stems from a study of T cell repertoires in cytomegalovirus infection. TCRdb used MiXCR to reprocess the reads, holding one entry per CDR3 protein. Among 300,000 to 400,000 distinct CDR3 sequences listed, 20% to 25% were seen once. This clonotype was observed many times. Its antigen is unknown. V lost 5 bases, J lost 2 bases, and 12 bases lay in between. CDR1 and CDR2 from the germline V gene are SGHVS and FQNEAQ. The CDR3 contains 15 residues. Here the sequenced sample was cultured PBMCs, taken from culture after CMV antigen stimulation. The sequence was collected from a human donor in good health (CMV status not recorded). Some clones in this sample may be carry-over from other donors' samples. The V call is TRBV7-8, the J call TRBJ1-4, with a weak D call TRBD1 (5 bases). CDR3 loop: CASSVREGTNEKLFF. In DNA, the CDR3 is TGTGCCAGCAGCGTCAGGGAGGGGACTAATGAAAAACTGTTTTTT.